Below, 26 T cell receptor beta chains from the same sample are listed, as sequenced in a study of T cells in Graves' hyperthyroidism and ophthalmopathy. Regions amplified from RNA transcripts were the TCR beta CDR3 regions. In the first-round RT-PCR of the TCR CDR3, the HTBI primer set was used. TCRdb analysed the multiplex PCR reads with MiXCR anew, one entry per CDR3 protein. The sample includes about 300,000 distinct CDR3 sequences, 12% to 15% of them seen just once. Sequenced input: blood. Receptor source: a woman between 40 and 50 years old with Graves' hyperthyroidism.

Many counts were recorded for this clonotype. The V gene is TRBV2, the J gene TRBJ2-1; 12 positions agree with TRBD2. The CDR3 has 21 amino acids. The ends lost 4 bases at V and 3 bases at J; junction bases unmatched: 19. Germline V CDR1 and CDR2: SNHLY, FYNNEI. The CDR3 loop is CASSGLAGGPWVSGGYNEQFF. CDR3 nucleotides: TGTGCCAGCAGTGGGCTAGCGGGAGGGCCTTGGGTCAGTGGGGGCTACAATGAGCAGTTCTTC.

This clonotype was seen repeatedly, ten times or more. This sequence joins TRBV11-2 and TRBJ2-1; 9 positions match TRBD2. The length of the CDR3 is 15 residues. Germline V gives CDR1 SGHAT, CDR2 FQNNGV. J lost 8 bases, V lost 7 bases, and 12 bases had no gene match. The CDR3 bases are TGTGCCAGCACCCCCGGGCTAGCGGGAAAGGATGAGCAGTTCTTC. It specifies CASTPGLAGKDEQFF.

This clonotype was detected only a few times. The rearrangement uses TRBV20-1 and TRBJ2-7, with D perhaps matching TRBD1 (5 bases). V lost 0 bases and J lost 0, with 12 bases in between. The germline V gene encodes CDR1 DFQATT and CDR2 SNEGSKA (reference sequence). The CDR3 is made up of 15 amino acids. This CDR3 is CSARDRQGISYEQYF. The CDR3 DNA reads TGCAGTGCTAGAGATCGGCAGGGCATCTCCTACGAGCAGTACTTC.

This clonotype was seen ten or more times. The CDR3 DNA follows: TGCAGTGCCGCAGGAAACACTGAAGCTTTCTTT. It yields the protein CSAAGNTEAFF. The chain is built from TRBV20-1 and TRBJ1-1; no clear D. This CDR3 comprises 11 residues. Germline CDR1 and CDR2: DFQATT and SNEGSKA (reference sequence). The V gene lost 6 bases and the J gene lost 2 bases, with 7 bases spanning the gap.

This clonotype occurred a few times. The chain recombines TRBV7-2 with TRBJ2-7; a weak D match, TRBD1 (5 bases). CDR3 length: 14 amino acids. Germline-derived CDR1 and CDR2 are SGHTA and FQGNSA. V was clipped by 7 bases and J by 2 bases, with 15 bases between them. The CDR3 spells CASTFDTGTYEQYF. The CDR3 DNA reads as TGTGCCAGCACCTTCGACACAGGAACCTACGAGCAGTACTTC.

This clonotype has at least ten counts. The chain carries TRBV12-3 or TRBV12-4 and TRBJ2-1; tentatively, D is TRBD1 (6 bases). Trimming removed 6 bases at V and 3 bases at J, with 12 bases between. This CDR3 contains 14 residues. CDR3 region: CASRTGTLYNEQFF. The CDR3 DNA reads as TGTGCCAGCAGAACCGGGACACTCTACAATGAGCAGTTCTTC.

This clonotype was seen a few times. The chain uses TRBV19 and TRBJ2-4; 7 nucleotides align to TRBD1. V was clipped by 2 bases and J by 3 bases; unmatched bases: 4. There are 15 residues in the CDR3. Germline loops: CDR1 LNHDA, CDR2 SQIVND (reference sequence). The CDR3 bases are TGTGCCAGTAGTATAAGGGGGCATGACAAAAACATTCAGTACTTC. Amino acids: CASSIRGHDKNIQYF. Supplemented by reference TRBV19 and TRBJ2-4, the full variable domain reads DGGITQSPKYLFRKEGQNVTLSCEQNLNHDAMYWYRQDPGQGLRLIYYSQIVNDFQKGDIAEGYSVSREKKESFPLTVTSAQKNPTAFYLCASSIRGHDKNIQYFGAGTRLSVL.

This clonotype was detected once. A read error is possible here, since a much larger clone lies one base away. This chain connects TRBV11-3 to TRBJ2-1; no clear D gene. CDR3 length: 15 amino acids. Germline CDR1 reads SGHNT; CDR2 reads YENEEA. Between the trimmed V and J ends, which lost 1 base and 2 bases, there was a span of 9 bases. The chain's CDR3 is CASSLGRLTYNEQFF. CDR3 DNA: TGTGCCAGCAGCTTAGGGAGACTGACCTACAATGAGCAGTTCTTC.

A note on this clonotype: A read error may explain this, as a much larger clone is one base away. The chain couples TRBV5-1 to TRBJ2-1; possible D gene TRBD1, 5 bases. Germline CDR1 is SGHRS and CDR2 is YFSETQ. The CDR3 sequence is 14 residues long. The V and J ends lost 7 bases and 4 bases respectively, with 15 bases between them. The DNA for the CDR3 is TGCGCCAGCGACTCTGCGGACACTTACAATGAGCAGTTCTTC. Residues: CASDSADTYNEQFF.

This clonotype was recorded at least ten times. The chain uses TRBV27 and TRBJ2-7; TRBD2 matches 11 bases. CDR1 is MNHEY, CDR2 SMNVEV, per germline (reference sequence). Losses at the gene ends were 5 bases for V and 6 bases for J; bases not matched to a gene: 6. CDR3 length: 14 residues. CDR3 DNA: TGTGCCAGCAGTACTCTAGCGGGAGGTGGCGAGCAGTACTTC. As protein: CASSTLAGGGEQYF.

This clonotype was recorded many times. This chain links TRBV7-8 with TRBJ2-2; 8 nucleotides line up with TRBD2. The V gene's germline CDR1 is SGHVS and CDR2 FQNEAQ. The CDR3 consists of 15 residues. The J segment lost 7 bases and the V segment lost 5 bases, leaving 9 bases of the junction unmatched. CDR3 loop: CASSPLSGSRGELFF. CDR3 sequence (DNA): TGTGCCAGCAGCCCCCTCAGCGGGAGTCGCGGGGAGCTGTTTTTT.

The J gene is TRBJ1-2, the V gene TRBV12-3 or TRBV12-4, with D possibly matching TRBD1 (5 bases). The V and J ends lost 0 bases and 4 bases respectively, with 15 bases between them. The CDR3 is 16 amino acids. The CDR3, as DNA: TGTGCCAGCAGTTTAGCGCTTGGACACGCAATCTATGGCTACACCTTC. Its protein is CASSLALGHAIYGYTF.

This clonotype was recorded at least ten times. The rearrangement uses TRBV7-6 and TRBJ2-5, with D hard to call. Trimming stripped 5 bases from V and 5 bases from J, with 15 bases between. The CDR3 runs to 14 residues. Germline values: CDR1 SGHVS, CDR2 FNYEAQ. CDR3 nucleotides: TGTGCCAGCAGCATCCAGGCGTCCCGGGAGACCCAGTACTTC. Translating gives CASSIQASRETQYF. The whole variable domain, filled in from reference TRBV7-6 and TRBJ2-5, reads GAGVSQSPRYKVTKRGQDVALRCDPISGHVSLYWYRQALGQGPEFLTYFNYEAQQDKSGLPNDRFSAERPEGSISTLTIQRTEQRDSAMYRCASSIQASRETQYFGPGTRLLVL.

The chain joins TRBV7-3 to TRBJ2-7; no clear D gene. The germline gives CDR1 SGHTA, CDR2 FQGTGA. V gave up 2 bases and J gave up 0 bases, with 5 bases separating them. CDR3 size: 13 residues. In DNA form, the CDR3 reads TGTGCCAGCAGCTTATACAGCTCCTACGAGCAGTACTTC. Translated, it gives CASSLYSSYEQYF.

This clonotype has ten or more counts. The V and J genes are TRBV29-1 and TRBJ2-7; D unresolved. From germline, CDR1 is SQVTM and CDR2 ANQGSEA. V was trimmed by 4 bases and J by 5 bases, leaving 12 bases between them. The CDR3 loop spans 12 amino acids. CDR3 in amino acids: CSVAPGFDEQYF. The DNA for the CDR3 is TGCAGCGTTGCTCCCGGGTTCGACGAGCAGTACTTC.

This clonotype has at least ten counts. The chain employs TRBV2 and TRBJ2-3; D unclear. The CDR3 extends over 14 amino acids. CDR1 is SNHLY and CDR2 is FYNNEI in the germline V gene. The V end lost 6 bases, the J end lost 5 bases, and 15 bases lay between the germline ends. CDR3 protein: CASRDPDVKDTQYF. CDR3 DNA sequence: TGTGCCAGCAGGGACCCGGATGTGAAAGATACGCAGTATTTT.

In this sample, this clonotype turned up many times. The chain is built from TRBV24-1 and TRBJ2-1, with D possibly matching TRBD1 (7 bases). Germline CDR1 reads KGHDR; CDR2 reads SFDVKD. The CDR3 sequence is 16 residues long. V lost 3 bases and J lost 6, with 17 bases in between. The CDR3 sequence is CATSDGTTGRINEQFF. The CDR3 DNA is TGTGCCACCAGTGATGGCACGACAGGGAGGATCAATGAGCAGTTCTTC.

This clonotype was recorded many times. The chain links TRBV20-1 to TRBJ1-2; D remains ambiguous. This CDR3 has 10 amino acids. CDR1 is DFQATT and CDR2 is SNEGSKA in the germline V gene (reference sequence). V lost 2 bases and J 2 bases, leaving 0 bases between the germline ends. CDR3 residues: CSARNYGYTF. The DNA for the CDR3 is TGCAGTGCTAGAAACTATGGCTACACCTTC.

The chain recombines TRBV10-3 with TRBJ1-2, with 8 positions matching TRBD1. Germline V gene sequence: CDR1 ENHRY, CDR2 SYGVKD. Trimming removed 2 bases from V and 5 bases from J; junction bases left unmatched: 7. This CDR3 spans 15 amino acids. CDR3 residues: CAISETDRDVYGYTF. Here the CDR3 DNA reads TGTGCCATCAGTGAGACGGACAGGGACGTGTATGGCTACACCTTC.

The rearrangement links TRBV4-1 to TRBJ1-6; D is ambiguous. Germline V gene sequence: CDR1 MGHRA, CDR2 YSYEKL. The ends were cut back, 0 bases at V and 10 bases at J, with 13 bases in the middle. This CDR3 comprises 15 residues. The CDR3 region is CASSQDRIVQSPLHF. CDR3 DNA: TGCGCCAGCAGCCAAGACAGGATAGTACAATCACCCCTCCACTTT.

This clonotype was found many times. This chain links TRBV25-1 with TRBJ1-5; weak D call: TRBD1 (6 bases). V dropped 4 bases and J dropped 0 bases, with 31 bases sitting between them. There are 22 residues in the CDR3. CDR1 is MGHDK, CDR2 SYGVNS, per germline. The CDR3 sequence: CASSVRRDASGALTYSNQPQHF. CDR3 nucleotides: TGTGCCAGCAGTGTCCGCCGGGACGCTTCAGGGGCGCTTACCTATAGCAATCAGCCCCAGCATTTT.

This clonotype was picked up many times. V and J are TRBV30 and TRBJ1-2; tentatively, D is TRBD1 (6 bases). The germline V gene encodes CDR1 GTSNPN and CDR2 SVGIG (reference sequence). This CDR3 spans 11 amino acids. Between the trimmed V and J ends, which lost 3 bases and 8 bases, there was a span of 10 bases. The CDR3: CAWRWGAGYTF. The CDR3 DNA follows: TGTGCCTGGAGGTGGGGGGCCGGCTACACCTTC.

Many counts were recorded for this clonotype. The chain carries TRBV5-5 and TRBJ1-1; TRBD1 aligns across 8 bases. From germline, CDR1 is SGHKS and CDR2 YYEKEE (reference sequence). V was pared by 4 bases and J by 3 bases, with 2 bases of the junction left unmatched. The CDR3 is 13 amino acids. The CDR3 DNA reads as TGTGCCAGCAGCCCGGACAGGGACACTGAAGCTTTCTTT. Its protein product is CASSPDRDTEAFF.

The sample holds many counts of this clonotype. V usage is TRBV5-1 and J usage is TRBJ1-1; maybe TRBD1 (5 bases). With 1 base removed from V and 0 bases from J, the gap between germline ends came to 10 bases. This CDR3 has 15 amino acids. Germline CDR1 SGHRS, CDR2 YFSETQ. This CDR3 reads CASSLSRGVNTEAFF. The DNA of the CDR3 is TGCGCCAGCAGCTTGAGTCGGGGCGTGAACACTGAAGCTTTCTTT.

This clonotype was counted at least ten times. The chain has TRBV5-1 and TRBJ2-1; TRBD2 matches at 10 bases. Germline V gives CDR1 SGHRS, CDR2 YFSETQ. The CDR3 is 15 amino acids. Trimming took 0 bases from V and 8 from J; bases not matched to a gene: 5. The CDR3 DNA reads as TGCGCCAGCAGCTTGGTGGCTAGCGGGAGCGATGAGCAGTTCTTC. Translating it yields CASSLVASGSDEQFF. Looking up the rest from reference TRBV5-1 and TRBJ2-1 gives the full variable domain: KAGVTQTPRYLIKTRGQQVTLSCSPISGHRSVSWYQQTPGQGLQFLFEYFSETQRNKGNFPGRFSGRQFSNSRSEMNVSTLELGDSALYLCASSLVASGSDEQFFGPGTRLTVL.

This clonotype was recorded at least ten times. The genes are TRBV7-9 and TRBJ1-1, with D maybe TRBD1 (5 bases). This CDR3 contains 14 residues. Germline CDR1 and CDR2: SEHNR and FQNEAQ (reference sequence). V was cut by 3 bases and J by 4 bases, with 12 bases left in between. CDR3 sequence (DNA): TGTGCCAGCAGCTTGGGCAGGGTGGGCACTGAAGCTTTCTTT. It specifies CASSLGRVGTEAFF. The full variable domain, in which reference TRBV7-9 and TRBJ1-1 provide the parts outside the CDR3, is DTGVSQNPRHKITKRGQNVTFRCDPISEHNRLYWYRQTLGQGPEFLTYFQNEAQLEKSRLLSDRFSAERPKGSFSTLEIQRTEQGDSAMYLCASSLGRVGTEAFFGQGTRLTVV.